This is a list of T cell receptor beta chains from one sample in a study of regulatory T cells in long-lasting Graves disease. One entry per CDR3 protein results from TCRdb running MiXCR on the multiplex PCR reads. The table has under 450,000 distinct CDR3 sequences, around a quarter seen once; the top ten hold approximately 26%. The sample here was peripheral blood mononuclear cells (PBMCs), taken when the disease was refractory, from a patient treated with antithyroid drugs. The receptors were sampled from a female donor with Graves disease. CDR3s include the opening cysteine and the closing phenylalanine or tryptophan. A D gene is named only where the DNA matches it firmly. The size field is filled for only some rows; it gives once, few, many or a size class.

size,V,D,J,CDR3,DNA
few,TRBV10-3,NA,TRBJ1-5,CAISEGVGNYQPQHF,TGTGCCATCAGTGAAGGGGTAGGGAACTATCAGCCCCAGCATTTT
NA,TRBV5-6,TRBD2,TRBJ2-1,CASSLYASGRGEQFF,TGTGCCAGCAGCTTGTACGCTAGCGGGAGGGGTGAGCAGTTCTTC
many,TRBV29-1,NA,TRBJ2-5,CSVVSLTQETQYF,TGCAGCGTTGTGTCACTAACGCAAGAGACCCAGTACTTC
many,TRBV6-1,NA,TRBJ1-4,CASIHTTNEKLFF,TGTGCCAGCATACACACAACTAATGAAAAACTGTTTTTT
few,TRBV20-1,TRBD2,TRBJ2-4,CSARLADAKNIQYF,TGCAGTGCTAGGCTAGCGGATGCCAAAAACATTCAGTACTTC
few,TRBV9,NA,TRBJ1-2,CASQVQGRGGIVFGYTF,TGTGCCAGCCAGGTCCAGGGGAGGGGTGGCATAGTCTTTGGCTACACCTTC
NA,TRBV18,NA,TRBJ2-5,CASSQRGLVGDYQTQYF,TGTGCCAGCTCCCAAAGGGGACTGGTGGGAGATTACCAGACCCAGTACTTC
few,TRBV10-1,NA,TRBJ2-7,CASSCHDLFGMKYF,TGCGCCAGCAGTTGCCACGACCTTTTTGGGATGAAGTACTTC
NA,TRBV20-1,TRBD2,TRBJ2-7,CSAMASGRAGGYEQYF,TGCAGTGCTATGGCTAGCGGGAGGGCTGGAGGCTACGAGCAGTACTTC
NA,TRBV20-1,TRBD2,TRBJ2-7,CSARSSGRAPYEQYF,TGCAGTGCTAGGTCTAGCGGGAGGGCCCCCTACGAGCAGTACTTC
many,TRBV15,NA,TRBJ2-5,CATSRDWGETQYF,TGTGCCACCAGCAGAGATTGGGGAGAGACCCAGTACTTC
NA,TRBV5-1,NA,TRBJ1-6,CASSPQGQAYNSPLHF,TGCGCCAGCAGCCCCCAGGGGCAGGCCTATAATTCACCCCTCCACTTT
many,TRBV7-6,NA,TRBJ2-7,CASSSEVAGSEQYF,TGTGCCAGCAGCTCCGAAGTTGCCGGGAGCGAGCAGTACTTC
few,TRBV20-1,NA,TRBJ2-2,CSAPEGRNTGELFF,TGCAGTGCTCCGGAGGGGCGGAACACCGGGGAGCTGTTTTTT
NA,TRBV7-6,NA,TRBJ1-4,CASSQNSGATNEKLFF,TGTGCCAGCAGCCAGAACTCAGGGGCAACTAATGAAAAACTGTTTTTT
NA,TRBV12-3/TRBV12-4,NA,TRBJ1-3,CASSQRQLYAGNTIYF,TGTGCCAGCAGTCAACGGCAACTGTACGCTGGAAACACCATATATTTT
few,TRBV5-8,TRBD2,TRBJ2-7,CASAGREGRIYEQYF,TGTGCCAGCGCGGGGCGGGAGGGACGAATCTACGAGCAGTACTTC
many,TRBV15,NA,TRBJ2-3,CATSREYEGGTDTQYF,TGTGCCACCAGCAGAGAATATGAAGGGGGTACAGATACGCAGTATTTT